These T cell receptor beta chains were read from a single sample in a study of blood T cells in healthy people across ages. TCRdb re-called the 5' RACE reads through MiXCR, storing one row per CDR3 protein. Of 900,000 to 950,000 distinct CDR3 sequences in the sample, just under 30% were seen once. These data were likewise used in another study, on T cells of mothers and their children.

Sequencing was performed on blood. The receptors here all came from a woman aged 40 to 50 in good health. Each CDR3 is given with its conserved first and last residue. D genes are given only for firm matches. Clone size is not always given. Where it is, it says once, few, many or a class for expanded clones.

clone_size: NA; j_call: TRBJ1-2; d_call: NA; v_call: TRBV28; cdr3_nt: TGTGCCAGCAGTCTCATCCAGAGGCCGTACTATGGCTACACCTTC; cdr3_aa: CASSLIQRPYYGYTF
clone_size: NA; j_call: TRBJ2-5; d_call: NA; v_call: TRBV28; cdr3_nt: TGTGCCAGCAGTACTATTCCGACATCCTCCTACAAGCAGTACTTC; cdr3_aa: CASSTIPTSSYKQYF
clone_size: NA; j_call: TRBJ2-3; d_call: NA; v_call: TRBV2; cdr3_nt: TGTGCCAGCAGTGAACAGGGGACCGGCACAGATACGCAGTATTTT; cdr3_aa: CASSEQGTGTDTQYF
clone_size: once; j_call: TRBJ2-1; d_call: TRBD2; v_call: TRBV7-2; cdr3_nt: TGTGCCAGCCGCCCGACGTGGACTAGCGGTAGGAGTGAGCAGTTCTTC; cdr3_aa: CASRPTWTSGRSEQFF
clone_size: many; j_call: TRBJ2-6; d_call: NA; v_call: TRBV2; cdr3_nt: TGTGCCAGCAGTGACAGGGGTTCCGGGGCCAACGTCCTGACTTTC; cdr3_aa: CASSDRGSGANVLTF
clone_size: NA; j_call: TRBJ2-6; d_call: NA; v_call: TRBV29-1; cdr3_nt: TGCAGCGTTAGAACAGGGACTGGGGCCAACGTCCTGACTTTC; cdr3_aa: CSVRTGTGANVLTF
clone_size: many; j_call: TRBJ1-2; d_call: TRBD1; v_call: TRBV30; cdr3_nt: TGTGCCTGGAGGAAAGACCCGGGACAGGGGTACTATGGCTACACCTTC; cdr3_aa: CAWRKDPGQGYYGYTF
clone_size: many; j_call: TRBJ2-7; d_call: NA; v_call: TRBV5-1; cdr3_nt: TGCGCCAGCAGGGGGACACGTCTCGAGCAGTACTTC; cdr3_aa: CASRGTRLEQYF
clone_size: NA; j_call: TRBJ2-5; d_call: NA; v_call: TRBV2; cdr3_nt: TGTGCCAAATCCGGGACATTAAAGACCCAGTACTTC; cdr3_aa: CAKSGTLKTQYF
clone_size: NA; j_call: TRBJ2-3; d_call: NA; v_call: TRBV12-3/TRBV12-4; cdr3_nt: TGTGCCAGCCTAGGCTCGGCGGCCGCAGATACGCAGTATTTT; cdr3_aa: CASLGSAAADTQYF
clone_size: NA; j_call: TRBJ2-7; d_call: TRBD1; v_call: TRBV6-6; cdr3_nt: TGTGCCAGCAGTTACTTTGGGACAGGCCAATCCATCTACGAGCAGTACTTC; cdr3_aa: CASSYFGTGQSIYEQYF
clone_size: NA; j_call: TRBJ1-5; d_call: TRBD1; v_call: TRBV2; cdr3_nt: TGTGCCAGCAGTGGGATGGGACAGGGCAATCAGCCCCAGCATTTT; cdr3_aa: CASSGMGQGNQPQHF
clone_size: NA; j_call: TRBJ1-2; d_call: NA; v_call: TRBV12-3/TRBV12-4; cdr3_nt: TGTGCCAGCAGTTGGTATGGCTACACCTTC; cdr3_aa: CASSWYGYTF
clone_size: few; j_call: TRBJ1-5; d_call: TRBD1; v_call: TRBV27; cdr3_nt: TGTGCCAGCAAGATCGCACAGGGGAATCAGCCCCAGCATTTT; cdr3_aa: CASKIAQGNQPQHF
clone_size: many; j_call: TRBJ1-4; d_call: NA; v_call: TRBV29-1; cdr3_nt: TGCAGCGTTGAAGGGAAAGAAAAACTGTTTTTT; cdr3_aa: CSVEGKEKLFF
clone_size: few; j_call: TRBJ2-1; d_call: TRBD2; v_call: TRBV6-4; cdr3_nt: TGTGCCAGCAGTTCTAGCGGGGGGGCGTCCGAGCAGTTCTTC; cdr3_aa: CASSSSGGASEQFF
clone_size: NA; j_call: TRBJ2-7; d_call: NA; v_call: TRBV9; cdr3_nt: TGTACCAACAGCGGGGCGGGGGCGAGCTCCTACGAGCAGTACTTC; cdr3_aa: CTNSGAGASSYEQYF
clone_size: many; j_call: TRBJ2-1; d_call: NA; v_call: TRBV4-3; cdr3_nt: TGCGCCAGCAGCCAAAGAGGGAAAGGCTCCAATGAGCAGTTCTTC; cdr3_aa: CASSQRGKGSNEQFF
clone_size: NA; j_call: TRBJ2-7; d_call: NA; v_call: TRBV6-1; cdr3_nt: TGTGCCAGCAGTGAAACAGGGTCCTACGAGCAGTACTTC; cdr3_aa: CASSETGSYEQYF
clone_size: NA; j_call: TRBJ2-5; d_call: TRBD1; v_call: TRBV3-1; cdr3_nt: TGTGCCAACTATCCAGGAACGTGGGACAGGGGAAGAGAGACCCAGTACTTC; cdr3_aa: CANYPGTWDRGRETQYF